The sequence of this T cell receptor beta chain was determined in a study of T cells after yellow fever vaccination. Study outcomes and limitations: Post-booster repertoires contained most primary-vaccination clones again (96% CD4, around 88% CD8).

Germline values: CDR1 SGHNT, CDR2 YYREEE (reference sequence). CDR3 size: 12 residues. Trimming took 7 bases from V and 6 from J, leaving 10 bases between them. In the case of this clonotype: The antigen is not known.

TCRdb re-called the 5' RACE reads through MiXCR, storing one row per CDR3 protein. The data show roughly 120,000 distinct CDR3 sequences, with under 8.5% seen just once and 2.5% held by the top ten. Sample: CD4+ T cells sorted from PBMCs, taken 9 to 11 days after the first yellow fever vaccination. The sequence was obtained from a man aged 18 to 35 who received the YFV17D yellow fever vaccine. The chain employs TRBV5-4 and TRBJ2-2; tentatively, D is TRBD1 (6 bases). CDR3 sequence: CASQTGPGELFF. The CDR3, as DNA: TGTGCCAGCCAAACAGGGCCCGGGGAGCTGTTTTTT.